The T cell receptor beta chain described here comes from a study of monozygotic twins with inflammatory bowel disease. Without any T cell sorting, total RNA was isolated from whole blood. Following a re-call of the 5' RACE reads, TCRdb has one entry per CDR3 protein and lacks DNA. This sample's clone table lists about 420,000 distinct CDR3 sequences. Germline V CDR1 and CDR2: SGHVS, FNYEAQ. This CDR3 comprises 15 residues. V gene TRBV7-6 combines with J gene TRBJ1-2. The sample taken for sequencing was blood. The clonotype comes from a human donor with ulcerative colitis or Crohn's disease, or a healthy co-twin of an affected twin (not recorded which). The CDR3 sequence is CASSGIAGQLAGYTF.